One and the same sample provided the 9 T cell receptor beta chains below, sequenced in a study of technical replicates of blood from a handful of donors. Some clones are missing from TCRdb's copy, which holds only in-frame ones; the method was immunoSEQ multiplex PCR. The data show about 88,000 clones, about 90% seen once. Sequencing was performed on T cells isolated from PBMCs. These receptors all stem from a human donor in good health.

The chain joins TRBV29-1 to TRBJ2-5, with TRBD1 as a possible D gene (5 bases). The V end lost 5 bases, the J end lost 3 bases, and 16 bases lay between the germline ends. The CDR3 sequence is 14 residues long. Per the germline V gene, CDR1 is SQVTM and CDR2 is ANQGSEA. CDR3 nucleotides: TGCAGCGTTTTGGTGCAGGGTAGGGAAGAGACCCAGTACTTC. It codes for CSVLVQGREETQYF.

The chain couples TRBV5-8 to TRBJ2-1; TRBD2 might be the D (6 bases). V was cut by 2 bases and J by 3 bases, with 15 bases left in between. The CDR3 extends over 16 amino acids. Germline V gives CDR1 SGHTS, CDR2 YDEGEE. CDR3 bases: TGTGCCAGCAGCTTAGTCGGGGGAGTAATCTACAATGAGCAGTTCTTC. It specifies CASSLVGGVIYNEQFF.

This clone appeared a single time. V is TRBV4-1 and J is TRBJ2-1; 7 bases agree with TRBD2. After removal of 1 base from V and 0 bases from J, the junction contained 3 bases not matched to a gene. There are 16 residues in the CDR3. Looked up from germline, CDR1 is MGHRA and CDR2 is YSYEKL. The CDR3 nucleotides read TGCGCCAGCAGCCAAGTAGGGACTAACTCCTACAATGAGCAGTTCTTC. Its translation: CASSQVGTNSYNEQFF.

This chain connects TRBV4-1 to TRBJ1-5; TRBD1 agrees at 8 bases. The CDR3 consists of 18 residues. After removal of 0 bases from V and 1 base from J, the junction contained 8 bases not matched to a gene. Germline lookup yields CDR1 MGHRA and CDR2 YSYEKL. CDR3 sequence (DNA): TGCGCCAGCAGCCAAGATAAGGGCAGGGGGCTCAGCAATCAGCCCCAGCATTTT. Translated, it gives CASSQDKGRGLSNQPQHF.

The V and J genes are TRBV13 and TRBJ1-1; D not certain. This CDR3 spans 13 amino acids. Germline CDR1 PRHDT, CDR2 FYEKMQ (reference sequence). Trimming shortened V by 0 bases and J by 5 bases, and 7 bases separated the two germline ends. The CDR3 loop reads CASSLGGWTEAFF. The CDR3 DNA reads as TGTGCCAGCAGCTTAGGGGGCTGGACTGAAGCTTTCTTT.

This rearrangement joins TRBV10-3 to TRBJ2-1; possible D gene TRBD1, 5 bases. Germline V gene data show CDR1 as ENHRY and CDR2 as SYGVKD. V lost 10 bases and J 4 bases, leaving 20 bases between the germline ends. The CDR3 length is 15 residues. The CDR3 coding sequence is TGTGCCACCACAATGACACAGGTGGGGTACAATGAGCAGTTCTTC. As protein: CATTMTQVGYNEQFF.

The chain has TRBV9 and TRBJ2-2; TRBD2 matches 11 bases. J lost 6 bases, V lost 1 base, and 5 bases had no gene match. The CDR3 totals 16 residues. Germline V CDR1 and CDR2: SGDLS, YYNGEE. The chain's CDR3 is CASSVIGSGGAGELFF. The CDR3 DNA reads TGTGCCAGCAGCGTAATCGGTAGCGGGGGGGCCGGGGAGCTGTTTTTT.

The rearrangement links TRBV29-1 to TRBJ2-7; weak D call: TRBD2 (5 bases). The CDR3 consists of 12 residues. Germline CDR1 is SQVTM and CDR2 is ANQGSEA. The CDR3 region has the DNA TGCGCAGGACGGGGAGACTCCTACGAGCAGTACTTC. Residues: CAGRGDSYEQYF.

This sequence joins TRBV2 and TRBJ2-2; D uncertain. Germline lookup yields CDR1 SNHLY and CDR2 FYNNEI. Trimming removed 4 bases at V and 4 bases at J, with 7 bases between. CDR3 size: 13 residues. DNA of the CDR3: TGTGCCAGCAGTGCGAGTAGCACCGGGGAGCTGTTTTTT. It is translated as CASSASSTGELFF.